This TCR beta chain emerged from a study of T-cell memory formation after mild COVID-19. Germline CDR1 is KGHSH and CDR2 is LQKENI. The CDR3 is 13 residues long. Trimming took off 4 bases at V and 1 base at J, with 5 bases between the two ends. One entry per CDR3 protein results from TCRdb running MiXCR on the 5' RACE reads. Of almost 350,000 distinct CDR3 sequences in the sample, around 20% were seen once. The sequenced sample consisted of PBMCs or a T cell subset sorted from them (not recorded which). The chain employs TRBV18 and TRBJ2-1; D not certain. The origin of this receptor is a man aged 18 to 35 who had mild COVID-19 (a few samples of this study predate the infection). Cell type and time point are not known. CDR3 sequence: CASSQGSYNEQFF. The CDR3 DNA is TGTGCCAGCTCACAGGGTTCCTACAATGAGCAGTTCTTC.